Below, 13 T cell receptor beta chains from the same sample are listed, as sequenced in a study of blood T cell repertoires in COVID-19. Some clones are missing from TCRdb's copy, which holds only in-frame ones; the method was immunoSEQ multiplex PCR. The table lists about 310,000 clones, about 89% of them singletons. The sequenced sample was PBMCs or T cells enriched from blood (not recorded which). The receptors were sampled from a man between 60 and 75 years old who had recovered from COVID-19.

The rearrangement uses TRBV19 and TRBJ1-1, with TRBD1 identical over 10 bases. This CDR3 region has 13 residues. Germline assignment: CDR1 LNHDA and CDR2 SQIVND (reference sequence). Trimming took 6 bases from V and 4 from J; bases not matched to a gene: 2. The CDR3 DNA reads as TGTGCCAGTAGCCGGGACAGGGGCACTGAAGCTTTCTTT. Translation: CASSRDRGTEAFF.

This chain links TRBV5-8 with TRBJ2-7; TRBD1 is a possible D gene (5 bases). The germline V and J ends were trimmed by 0 bases and 0 bases, with 10 bases remaining between them. The CDR3 is 15 amino acids. Germline CDR1 SGHTS, CDR2 YDEGEE. The CDR3 DNA follows: TGTGCCAGCAGCTTGGTCAGGGCAGTCTCCTACGAGCAGTACTTC. Its protein product is CASSLVRAVSYEQYF.

This chain's CDR3 is CATSDVGQVPDTQYF. The CDR3 nucleotides read TGTGCCACCAGTGACGTGGGACAGGTCCCAGATACGCAGTATTTT. V usage is TRBV24-1 and J usage is TRBJ2-3; 8 positions agree with TRBD1. Germline lookup yields CDR1 KGHDR and CDR2 SFDVKD. This CDR3 is built from 15 residues. Losses at the gene ends were 4 bases for V and 4 bases for J; bases not matched to a gene: 6.

The chain combines TRBV25-1 with TRBJ2-1; D is perhaps TRBD2 (6 bases). The ends were cut back, 6 bases at V and 7 bases at J, with 16 bases in the middle. This CDR3 contains 14 residues. Germline values: CDR1 MGHDK, CDR2 SYGVNS. CDR3 bases: TGTGCCAGCAGCCCAATCGGGACTCTTAATGAGCAGTTCTTC. It encodes CASSPIGTLNEQFF.

The rearrangement uses TRBV5-1 and TRBJ1-4; tentatively, D is TRBD1 (6 bases). Deletions cut 2 bases from V and 3 bases from J, with 14 bases between. The CDR3 extends over 16 amino acids. Per the germline V gene, CDR1 is SGHRS and CDR2 is YFSETQ. The CDR3 is CASSLRGRAANEKLFF. The CDR3 DNA reads TGCGCCAGCAGCTTAAGGGGGAGGGCAGCTAATGAAAAACTGTTTTTT.

A note on this clone: The same CDR3 also results from other DNA sequences found in this sample. V is TRBV5-1 and J is TRBJ2-7; 7 positions agree with TRBD1. V shed 0 bases, J shed 0 bases, and the junction held 0 bases outside the gene matches. Germline values: CDR1 SGHRS, CDR2 YFSETQ. CDR3 length equals 14 residues. The CDR3 is CASSLGQGSYEQYF. Here the CDR3 DNA reads TGCGCCAGCAGCTTGGGACAGGGCTCCTACGAGCAGTACTTC.

This CDR3 is CASRTSGRAGELFF. DNA for the CDR3: TGTGCCAGCCGGACTAGCGGGAGGGCCGGGGAGCTGTTTTTT. The chain couples TRBV28 to TRBJ2-2; 15 nucleotides match TRBD2. Germline trimming cut 8 bases from V and 6 bases from J; bases unmatched to any gene: 1. CDR1 and CDR2 (germline): MDHEN, SYDVKM. The CDR3 sequence is 14 residues long.

A note on this clone: Germline is not matched at one junction end, which may reflect a read error. This rearrangement joins TRBV5-1 to TRBJ2-5, with D hard to call. Germline CDR1 reads SGHRS; CDR2 reads YFSETQ. This CDR3 is built from 14 residues. The CDR3 protein is CASSLAVGEDTQYF. Written as DNA, the CDR3 is TGCGCCAGCAGCTTGGCCGTGGGCGAAGATACCCAGTACTTC.

This chain joins TRBV11-3 and TRBJ2-7; D perhaps matches TRBD2 (6 bases). The CDR3 spans 13 residues. CDR1 is SGHNT, CDR2 YENEEA, per germline. The V and J ends lost 5 bases and 7 bases respectively, with 15 bases between them. CDR3 coding DNA: TGTGCCAGCAGCGCGGGACGTCTTGGAGAGCAGTACTTC. It encodes CASSAGRLGEQYF. Combining the CDR3 with reference TRBV11-3 and TRBJ2-7 gives the whole variable domain EAGVVQSPRYKIIEKKQPVAFWCNPISGHNTLYWYLQNLGQGPELLIRYENEEAVDDSQLPKDRFSAERLKGVDSTLKIQPAELGDSAVYLCASSAGRLGEQYFGPGTRLTVT.

The V gene is TRBV19, the J gene TRBJ1-1, with D perhaps matching TRBD1 (5 bases). Germline CDR1 is LNHDA and CDR2 is SQIVND (reference sequence). The CDR3 has 13 amino acids. Trimming left V 3 bases short and J 4 bases short, with 9 bases between. CDR3 sequence: CASSIVQGTEAFF. The CDR3 DNA follows: TGTGCCAGTAGTATTGTTCAGGGCACTGAAGCTTTCTTT.

The rearrangement links TRBV10-1 to TRBJ2-5, with a tentative D call TRBD1 (6 bases). Trimming took 2 bases from V and 3 from J, leaving 10 bases between them. The germline CDR1 and CDR2 sequences are WNHNN and SYGVQD (reference sequence). This CDR3 region has 14 residues. The CDR3 nucleotides are TGCGCCAGCAGTGAGAAGCGGACAGAAGAGACCCAGTACTTC. Amino acids: CASSEKRTEETQYF.

V is TRBV29-1 and J is TRBJ2-7; no clear D. The V end lost 4 bases, the J end lost 6 bases, and 16 bases lay between the germline ends. The V gene's germline CDR1 is SQVTM and CDR2 ANQGSEA. This CDR3 region has 13 residues. This CDR3 is CSVAYGEYGEQYF. The CDR3 DNA is TGCAGCGTTGCTTATGGAGAGTATGGCGAGCAGTACTTC.

The CDR3 loop is CATRAADSSYNEQFF. The CDR3 DNA reads TGTGCCACCCGAGCGGCCGATAGCTCCTACAATGAGCAGTTCTTC. The J gene is TRBJ2-1, the V gene TRBV6-5, with D possibly being TRBD2 (5 bases). From germline, CDR1 is MNHEY and CDR2 SVGAGI. CDR3 length equals 15 residues. V lost 10 bases and J 0 bases, leaving 16 bases between the germline ends.